These T cell receptor beta chains were read from a single sample in a study of PD-L1 blockade in urothelial cancer. Assay: immunoSEQ multiplex PCR; the TCRdb copy retains only in-frame clones and omits some. Of 100,000 or so clones listed, approximately 90% were seen once; the top ten hold 0.75% to 0.95%. The specimen was PBMCs, collected around atezolizumab (anti-PD-L1) treatment. The receptor source for this set is a woman of 80 years or more with urothelial cancer. Each CDR3 is given with its conserved first and last residue. Fields, in order: D gene, J gene, V gene, CDR3 protein. A D gene is named only where the DNA matches it firmly.

D gene: NA; J gene: TRBJ2-2; V gene: TRBV6-1; CDR3 protein: CASRLTSRNTGELFF
D gene: TRBD1; J gene: TRBJ1-2; V gene: TRBV28; CDR3 protein: CASSPPGGYGYTF
D gene: NA; J gene: TRBJ2-2; V gene: TRBV19; CDR3 protein: CASSIVSVNTGELFF
D gene: TRBD1; J gene: TRBJ2-3; V gene: TRBV6-1; CDR3 protein: CASSELGQRDTQYF
D gene: TRBD2; J gene: TRBJ2-7; V gene: TRBV5-6; CDR3 protein: CASSLGLAGDYEQYF
D gene: TRBD2; J gene: TRBJ2-2; V gene: TRBV19; CDR3 protein: CASRSRLARGTGELFF
D gene: NA; J gene: TRBJ2-7; V gene: TRBV10-2; CDR3 protein: CASSDHLVAAYEQYF
D gene: NA; J gene: TRBJ2-7; V gene: TRBV15; CDR3 protein: CAIRTGLSSVYEQYF
D gene: TRBD2; J gene: TRBJ2-1; V gene: TRBV30; CDR3 protein: CAWSVLAGGGVQFF
D gene: NA; J gene: TRBJ2-1; V gene: TRBV9; CDR3 protein: CASSPTPVEDNEQFF
D gene: NA; J gene: TRBJ1-3; V gene: TRBV28; CDR3 protein: CASSSRLEAVGNTIYF
D gene: NA; J gene: TRBJ2-3; V gene: TRBV5-1; CDR3 protein: CASSPDGHTDTQYF
D gene: NA; J gene: TRBJ1-1; V gene: TRBV2; CDR3 protein: CASGEAGRGTEAFF
D gene: NA; J gene: TRBJ2-3; V gene: TRBV10-3; CDR3 protein: CAISSVGGGSGTDTQYF
D gene: NA; J gene: TRBJ1-5; V gene: TRBV30; CDR3 protein: CAWSGTAHHQPQHF
D gene: NA; J gene: TRBJ2-3; V gene: TRBV6-6; CDR3 protein: CASTTWGGPTDTQYF
D gene: NA; J gene: TRBJ2-5; V gene: TRBV10-3; CDR3 protein: CAISESSGSKETQYF